These T cell receptor beta chains were read from a single sample in a study of blood T cell repertoires in COVID-19. Sequenced by immunoSEQ multiplex PCR; TCRdb stores in-frame clones only, minus some. The sample has around 250,000 clones; approximately 77% are singletons. What was sequenced was peripheral blood. Receptors were obtained from a woman younger than 35 with acute or convalescent COVID-19. Both conserved end residues are part of each CDR3. The D gene is left open where the match is weak.

D gene: -; V gene: TRBV7-2; J gene: TRBJ1-2; CDR3 protein: CASSLVLGGRDGYTF
D gene: TRBD1; V gene: TRBV14; J gene: TRBJ2-2; CDR3 protein: CASSRNRGTGELFF
D gene: -; V gene: TRBV7-8; J gene: TRBJ1-5; CDR3 protein: CASSSITGKGIPQPQHF
D gene: TRBD2; V gene: TRBV6-5; J gene: TRBJ2-1; CDR3 protein: CASSLGLANSYNEQFF
D gene: TRBD2; V gene: TRBV5-1; J gene: TRBJ2-5; CDR3 protein: CASSLWASGSMQTQYF
D gene: TRBD2; V gene: TRBV28; J gene: TRBJ2-5; CDR3 protein: CASSSGTSGRRETQYF
D gene: -; V gene: TRBV19; J gene: TRBJ1-5; CDR3 protein: CASNPQWNQPQHF
D gene: -; V gene: TRBV6-5; J gene: TRBJ2-1; CDR3 protein: CASSYESISYNEQFF
D gene: TRBD1; V gene: TRBV5-6; J gene: TRBJ2-3; CDR3 protein: CASSLWLGQALSTDTQYF
D gene: TRBD1; V gene: TRBV6-5; J gene: TRBJ2-7; CDR3 protein: CASSTGGGEQYF